This record covers a single T cell receptor beta chain. Using immunoSEQ multiplex PCR, the repertoire was profiled, and TCRdb retains in-frame clones only, with some absent. The data contain 150,000 to 200,000 clones, approximately 84% of them seen just once; the ten biggest clones take up about a tenth. This entry comes from a study of cytomegalovirus exposure and HLA in healthy donors. Sequenced input: PBMCs. The sequence came from a man aged 30 to 45 in good health and CMV-seropositive.

The CDR3 loop reads CASRQEGGNYGYTF. CDR3 nucleotides: TGTGCCAGCAGACAGGAGGGGGGGAACTATGGCTACACCTTC. This chain joins TRBV28 and TRBJ1-2, with D tentatively TRBD1 (6 bases). The CDR3 is 14 residues long. CDR1 and CDR2 from the germline V gene are MDHEN and SYDVKM. V lost 6 bases to trimming and J lost 2 bases, with 13 bases between them.